The source of this TCR beta chain is a study of Ad26.COV2.S vaccination and SARS-CoV-2 variants. Study overall: It was the COV1001 Ad26.COV2.S trial arm that included the donor. Into the muscle, Ad26.COV2.S was dosed once or twice, 56 days apart.

Points from the study as a whole: Vaccinees showed greater spike-specific TCR breadth than placebo recipients. The TCR breadth and depth analyses may have understated or missed part of the total T cell responses.

Worth noting for this clone: Its matching antigen is unknown.

Germline CDR1 is SGHDN and CDR2 is FVKESK. The length of the CDR3 is 13 residues. The junction had 8 bases not matched to a gene; V was cut back by 9 bases and J by 5 bases. Measured with immunoSEQ multiplex PCR; TCRdb has only the in-frame clones, and not every one. The sample shows around 500,000 clones, roughly nine tenths of them seen only once. Treatment noted: some 19 received Ad26.COV2.S at low or high dose, single or two shots; about five received placebo; per-sample allocation not given. Collection of samples fell on day 63 after the first vaccine or placebo injection. The sample in question was peripheral blood, obtained in a trial of Ad26.COV2.S vaccine versus placebo. This TCR came from a person aged 18-65 years who received the Ad26.COV2.S COVID-19 vaccine or a placebo. V and J are TRBV14 and TRBJ1-1; 8 bases are shared with TRBD1. The CDR3 region has the DNA TGTGCCAGTCAGGGACAGGCGAGGACTGAAGCTTTCTTT. Translated, it gives CASQGQARTEAFF.